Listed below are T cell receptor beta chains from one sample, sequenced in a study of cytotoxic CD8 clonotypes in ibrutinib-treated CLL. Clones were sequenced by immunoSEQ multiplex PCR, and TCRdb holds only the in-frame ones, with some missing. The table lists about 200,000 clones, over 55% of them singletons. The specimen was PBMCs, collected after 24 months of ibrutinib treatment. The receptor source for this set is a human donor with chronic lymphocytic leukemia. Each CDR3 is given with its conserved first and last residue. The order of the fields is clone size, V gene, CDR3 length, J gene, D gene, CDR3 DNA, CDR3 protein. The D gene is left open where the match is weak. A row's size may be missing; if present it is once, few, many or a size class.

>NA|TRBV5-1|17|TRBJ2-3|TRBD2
TGCGCCAGCAGCTTGACGGGACTAGCGGGAATAACAGATACGCAGTATTTT
CASSLTGLAGITDTQYF
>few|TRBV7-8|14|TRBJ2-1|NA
TGTGCCAGCAGCTTGGAAGGAGGTCTGAATGAGCAGTTCTTC
CASSLEGGLNEQFF
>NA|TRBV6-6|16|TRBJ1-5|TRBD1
TGTGCCAGCAGCCCCCTGACAGGGGCCGTGAATCAGCCCCAGCATTTT
CASSPLTGAVNQPQHF
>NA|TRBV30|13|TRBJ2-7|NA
TGTGCCTGGATGGAGGGGAACGACTACGAGCAGTACTTC
CAWMEGNDYEQYF
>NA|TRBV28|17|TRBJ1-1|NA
TGTGCCAGCATTAATGGCCTACACAGGCCTCTGAACACTGAAGCTTTCTTT
CASINGLHRPLNTEAFF
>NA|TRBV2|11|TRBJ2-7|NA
TGTGCCAGCAGTCTTACCTACGAGCAGTACTTC
CASSLTYEQYF
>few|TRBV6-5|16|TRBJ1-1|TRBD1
TGTGCCAGCAGTTACTCTCCGGGACAGGGGGCATTGGGAGCTTTCTTT
CASSYSPGQGALGAFF
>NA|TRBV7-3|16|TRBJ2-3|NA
TGTGCCAGCAGCTCCCCTACCGTTCCTAGCACAGATACGCAGTATTTT
CASSSPTVPSTDTQYF
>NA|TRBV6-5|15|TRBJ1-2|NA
TGTGCCAGCAGTTACTCGTTTCCCCAGCACGATGGCTACACCTTC
CASSYSFPQHDGYTF
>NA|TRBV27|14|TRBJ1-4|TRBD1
TGTGCCAGCAGCCCGGGACAGGTTAAGGAAAAACTGTTTTTT
CASSPGQVKEKLFF
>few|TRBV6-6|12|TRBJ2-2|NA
TGTGCCAGCAATAGGGCAGCCGGGGAGCTGTTTTTT
CASNRAAGELFF
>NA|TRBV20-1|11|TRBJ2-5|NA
TGCAGTGCCGAGGAGTCGGAGACCCAGTACTTC
CSAEESETQYF
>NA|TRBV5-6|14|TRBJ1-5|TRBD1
TGTGCCAGCAGCTTTCAGGGGGTCGATCAGCCCCAGCATTTT
CASSFQGVDQPQHF
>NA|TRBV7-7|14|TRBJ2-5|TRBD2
TGTGCCAGCAGCACAGCGGGAGAGGGTGAGACCCAGTACTTC
CASSTAGEGETQYF
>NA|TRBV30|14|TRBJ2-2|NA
TGTGCCTGGGGTGGCGGGGCGAACACCGGGGAGCTGTTTTTT
CAWGGGANTGELFF
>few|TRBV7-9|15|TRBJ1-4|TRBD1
TGTGCCAGCAGCCGCAGACAGGGGGATCTTGAAAAACTGTTTTTT
CASSRRQGDLEKLFF
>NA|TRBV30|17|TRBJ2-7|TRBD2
TGTGCCTGGAGAGGGTTAGCGGGAGACCCAACAACTTACGAGCAGTACTTC
CAWRGLAGDPTTYEQYF
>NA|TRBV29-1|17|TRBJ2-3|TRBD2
TGCAGCGTCGGGGGAAGCGGGAGGGACCCTAGCACAGATACGCAGTATTTT
CSVGGSGRDPSTDTQYF
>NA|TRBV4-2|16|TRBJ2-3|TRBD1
TGTGCCAGCAGCCGGACAGGGGACTCTAGCACAGATACGCAGTATTTT
CASSRTGDSSTDTQYF
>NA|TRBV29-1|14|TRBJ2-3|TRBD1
TGCAGCGCCTCGACAGGGTCTAGCACAGATACGCAGTATTTT
CSASTGSSTDTQYF
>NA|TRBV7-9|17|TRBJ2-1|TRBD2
TGTGCCAGCAGCCCTCCTGTAGGGACTAGAAATTACAATGAGCAGTTCTTC
CASSPPVGTRNYNEQFF
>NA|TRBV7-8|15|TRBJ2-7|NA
TGTGCCAGCAGCTTAGCGCTTAGGAGCTCCTACGAGCAGTACTTC
CASSLALRSSYEQYF
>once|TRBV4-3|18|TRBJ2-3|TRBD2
TGCGCCAGCAGCCAGGGCCTAGGACTAGCGGGGAGCACAGATACGCAGTATTTT
CASSQGLGLAGSTDTQYF
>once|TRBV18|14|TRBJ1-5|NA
TGTGCCAGCTCACCATTACCGGGGAATCAGCCCCAGCATTTT
CASSPLPGNQPQHF
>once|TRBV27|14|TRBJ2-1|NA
TGTGCCAGCAGTCGGGGAAAGAAATACAATGAGCAGTTCTTC
CASSRGKKYNEQFF
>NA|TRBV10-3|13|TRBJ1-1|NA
TGTGCCATCAGTGCCTCTGGGAAAACTGAAGCTTTCTTT
CAISASGKTEAFF
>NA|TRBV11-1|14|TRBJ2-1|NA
TGTGCCAGCAGCTTCTTAGGGTTGGACAATGAGCAGTTCTTC
CASSFLGLDNEQFF
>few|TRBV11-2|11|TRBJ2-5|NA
TGTGCCAGCAGCTTCGGTATGACCCAGTACTTC
CASSFGMTQYF
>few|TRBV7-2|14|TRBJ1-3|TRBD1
TGTGCCAGCAGCTTGGACAGGGACGGAAACACCATATATTTT
CASSLDRDGNTIYF
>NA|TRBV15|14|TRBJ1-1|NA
TGTGCCACCAGCAGAGATCGGCTGGCCACTGAAGCTTTCTTT
CATSRDRLATEAFF
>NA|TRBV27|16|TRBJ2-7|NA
TGTGCCAGCAGTCCCCTCGATCGTAGCGCTTCCTACGAGCAGTACTTC
CASSPLDRSASYEQYF
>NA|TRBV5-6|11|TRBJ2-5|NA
TGTGCCAGCAGCTTGCGGGAGACCCAGTACTTC
CASSLRETQYF
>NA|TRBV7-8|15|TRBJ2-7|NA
TGTGCCAGCAGCTTTTATTCAGGGGATGTCTACGAGCAGTACTTC
CASSFYSGDVYEQYF
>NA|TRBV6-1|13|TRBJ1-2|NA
TGTGCCAGCAGTGAAGGGGGGTACTATGGCTACACCTTC
CASSEGGYYGYTF
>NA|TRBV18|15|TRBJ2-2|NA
TGTGCCAGCTCACCACCTTCCGGGAACACCGGGGAGCTGTTTTTT
CASSPPSGNTGELFF
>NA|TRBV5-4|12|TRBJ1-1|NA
TGTGCCAGCAGCTTCGGGGACACTGAAGCTTTCTTT
CASSFGDTEAFF
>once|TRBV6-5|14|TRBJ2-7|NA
TGTGCCAGCAGCAACAGGGTGGGCTCCTACGAGCAGTACTTC
CASSNRVGSYEQYF
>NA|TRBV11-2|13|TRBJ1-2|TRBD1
TGTGCCAGCAGCACACGGACAGGCTATGGCTACACCTTC
CASSTRTGYGYTF
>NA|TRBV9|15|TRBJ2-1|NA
TGTGCCAGCAGCGTAGCTGACGGCAGCTACAATGAGCAGTTCTTC
CASSVADGSYNEQFF
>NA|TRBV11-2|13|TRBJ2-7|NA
TGTGCCAGCAGCTTACGGGGGAGCTACGAGCAGTACTTC
CASSLRGSYEQYF
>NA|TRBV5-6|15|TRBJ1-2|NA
TGTGCCAGCAGCTCCCTCGTGGCAGGTCCTGGGGGCTACACCTTC
CASSSLVAGPGGYTF
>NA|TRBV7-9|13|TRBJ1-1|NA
TGTGCCAGCAGCTTTTTTCAGAACACTGAAGCTTTCTTT
CASSFFQNTEAFF
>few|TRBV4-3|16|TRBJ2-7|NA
TGCGCCAGCAGCCAAAGCCGTGGGGTACTCTCCTACGAGCAGTACTTC
CASSQSRGVLSYEQYF
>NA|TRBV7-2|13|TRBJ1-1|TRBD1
TGTGCCAGCAGCTCCCAGGGGGCGCTTATAGCTTTCTTT
CASSSQGALIAFF
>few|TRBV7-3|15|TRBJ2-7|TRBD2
TGTGCCAGCAGCCCAGGACTAGCGGGAGCCTACGAGCAGTACTTC
CASSPGLAGAYEQYF
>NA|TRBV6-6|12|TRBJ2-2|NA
TGTGCCAGCAGTTACGTCGCCGGGGAGCTGTTTTTT
CASSYVAGELFF
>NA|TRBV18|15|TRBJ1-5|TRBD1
TGTGCCAGCTCACTTACAGGGGGCGGCGATCAGCCCCAGCATTTT
CASSLTGGGDQPQHF
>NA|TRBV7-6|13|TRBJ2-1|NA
TGTGCCAGCAGCTTAGAGCGGTACAATGAGCAGTTCTTC
CASSLERYNEQFF
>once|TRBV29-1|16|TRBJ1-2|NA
TGCAGCGTTGAAGTTACGGACTCCTGGTCTAACTATGGCTACACCTTC
CSVEVTDSWSNYGYTF
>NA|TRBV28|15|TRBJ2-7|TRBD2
TGTGCCAGCAGCCGAGGACTAGCGGGCCTTACCGAGCAGTACTTC
CASSRGLAGLTEQYF
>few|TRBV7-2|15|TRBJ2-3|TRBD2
TGTGCCAGCAGCTCAGGGACTAGCGGCACAGATACGCAGTATTTT
CASSSGTSGTDTQYF
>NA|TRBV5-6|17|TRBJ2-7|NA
TGTGCCAGCAGCTCACAAACCCCCTACAGGGTGAATTACGAGCAGTACTTC
CASSSQTPYRVNYEQYF
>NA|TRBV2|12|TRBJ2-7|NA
TGTGCCAGCATGTTGAGCCCCTACGAGCAGTACTTC
CASMLSPYEQYF
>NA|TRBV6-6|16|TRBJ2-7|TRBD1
TGTGCCAGCAGTTACTCGTTTGGACAGGGGTCCTACGAGCAGTACTTC
CASSYSFGQGSYEQYF